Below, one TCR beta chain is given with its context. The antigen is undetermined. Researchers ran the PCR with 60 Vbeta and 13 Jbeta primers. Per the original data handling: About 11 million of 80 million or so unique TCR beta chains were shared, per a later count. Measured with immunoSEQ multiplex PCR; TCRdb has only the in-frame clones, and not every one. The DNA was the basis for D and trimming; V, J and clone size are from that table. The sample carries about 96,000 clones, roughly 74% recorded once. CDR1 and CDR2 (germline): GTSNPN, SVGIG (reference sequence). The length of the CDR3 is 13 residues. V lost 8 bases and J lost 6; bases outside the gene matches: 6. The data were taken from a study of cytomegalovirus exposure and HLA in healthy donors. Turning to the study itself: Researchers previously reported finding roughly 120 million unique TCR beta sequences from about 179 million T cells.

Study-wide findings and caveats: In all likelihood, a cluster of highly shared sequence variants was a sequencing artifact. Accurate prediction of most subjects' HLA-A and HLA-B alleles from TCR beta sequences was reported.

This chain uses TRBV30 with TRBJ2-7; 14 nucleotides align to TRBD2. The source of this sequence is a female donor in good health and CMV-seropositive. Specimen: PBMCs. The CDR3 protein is CAPGLAGGCEQYF. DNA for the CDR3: TGTGCCCCCGGACTAGCGGGGGGCTGCGAGCAGTACTTC.